This TCR beta chain was captured in a study of CD8 T cells in ankylosing spondylitis. The study, taken as a whole, reports: It was reported that disease-linked clones were significantly enriched in matched ankylosing spondylitis synovial fluid. Earlier studies detected some motif variants in reactive arthritis synovial fluid and blood. Ankylosing spondylitis blood appeared to carry a characteristic TCR beta motif of roughly eight highly homologous variants.

CDR1 is SQVTM, CDR2 ANQGSEA, per germline. Deletions cut 5 bases from V and 5 bases from J, with 15 bases between. The CDR3 is made up of 13 amino acids. By quantitative 5'-RACE with molecular barcodes, the TCR beta libraries were made. TCRdb reprocessed the 5' RACE reads via MiXCR and lists one record per CDR3 protein. The sample shows roughly 260,000 distinct CDR3 sequences, 20% of them seen only once. Of note for this clonotype: Its antigen is as yet unknown.

Sequencing was done on a sample of blood, either unsorted or a sorted T cell fraction (not recorded which). The receptor was derived from a male donor with ankylosing spondylitis or in good health (not recorded which). The rearrangement joins TRBV29-1 to TRBJ1-1, with D perhaps matching TRBD1 (6 bases). CDR3 amino acids: CSVNPRGRTEAFF. In DNA form, the CDR3 reads TGCAGCGTTAACCCCCGGGGGCGGACTGAAGCTTTCTTT.